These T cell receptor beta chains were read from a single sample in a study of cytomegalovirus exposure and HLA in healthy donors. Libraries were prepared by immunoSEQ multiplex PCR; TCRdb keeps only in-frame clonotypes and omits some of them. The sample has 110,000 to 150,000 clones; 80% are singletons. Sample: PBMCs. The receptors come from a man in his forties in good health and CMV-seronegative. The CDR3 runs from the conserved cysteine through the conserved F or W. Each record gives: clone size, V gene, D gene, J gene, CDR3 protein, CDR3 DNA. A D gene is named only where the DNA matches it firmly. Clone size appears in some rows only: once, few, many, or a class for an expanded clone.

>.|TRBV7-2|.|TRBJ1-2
CASSPGQPNYGYTF
TGTGCCAGCAGCCCCGGACAGCCTAACTATGGCTACACCTTC
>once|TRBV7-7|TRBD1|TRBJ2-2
CASSSSGQGIGELFF
TGTGCTAGCAGCTCCTCGGGACAGGGTATCGGGGAGCTGTTTTTT
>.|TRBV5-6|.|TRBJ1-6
CASGLTLGFYNSPLHF
TGTGCCAGCGGCCTTACTCTGGGCTTCTATAATTCACCCCTCCACTTT
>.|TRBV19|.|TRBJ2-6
CASSPRPGTPGANVLTF
TGTGCCAGTAGCCCCCGGCCCGGGACACCTGGGGCCAACGTCCTGACTTTC
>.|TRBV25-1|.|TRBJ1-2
CASSESGSNYGYTF
TGTGCCAGCAGTGAATCGGGGTCTAACTATGGCTACACCTTC
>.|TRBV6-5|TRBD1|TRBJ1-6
CASRPGQGWHSPLHF
TGTGCCAGCAGACCGGGACAGGGGTGGCATTCACCCCTCCACTTT
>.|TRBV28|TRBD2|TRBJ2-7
CASSSPTGTSGDKYF
TGTGCCAGCAGTTCCCCGACCGGGACTAGCGGGGATAAGTACTTC
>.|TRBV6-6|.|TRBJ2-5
CASTHRDRGGGTQYF
TGTGCCAGCACCCACCGGGACCGGGGAGGGGGGACCCAGTACTTC
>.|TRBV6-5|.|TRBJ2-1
CASTGLDNEQFF
TGTGCCAGCACCGGACTCGACAATGAGCAGTTCTTC
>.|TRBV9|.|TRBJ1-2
CASSAHTRGAAYGYTF
TGTGCCAGCAGCGCCCACACCAGGGGAGCGGCCTATGGCTACACCTTC
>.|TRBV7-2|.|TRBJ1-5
CASSLGRSQPQHF
TGTGCCAGCAGCCTGGGGCGGAGCCAGCCCCAGCATTTT
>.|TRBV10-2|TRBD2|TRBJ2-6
CASSPLAGGGGANVLTF
TGCGCCAGCAGTCCCCTAGCGGGGGGGGGTGGGGCCAACGTCCTGACTTTC
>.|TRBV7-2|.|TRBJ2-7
CASSSVRTPTSYEQYF
TGTGCCAGCAGTTCCGTGAGGACACCTACCTCCTACGAGCAGTACTTC
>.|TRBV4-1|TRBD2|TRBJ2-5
CASSQGGGSGGETQYF
TGCGCCAGCAGCCAAGGGGGCGGTAGCGGGGGAGAGACCCAGTACTTC
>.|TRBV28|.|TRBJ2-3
CASSDQRGTDTQYF
TGTGCCAGCAGTGATCAGCGGGGCACAGATACGCAGTATTTT
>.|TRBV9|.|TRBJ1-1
CASSSTFQGTEAFF
TGTGCCAGCAGCTCAACCTTCCAGGGGACTGAAGCTTTCTTT